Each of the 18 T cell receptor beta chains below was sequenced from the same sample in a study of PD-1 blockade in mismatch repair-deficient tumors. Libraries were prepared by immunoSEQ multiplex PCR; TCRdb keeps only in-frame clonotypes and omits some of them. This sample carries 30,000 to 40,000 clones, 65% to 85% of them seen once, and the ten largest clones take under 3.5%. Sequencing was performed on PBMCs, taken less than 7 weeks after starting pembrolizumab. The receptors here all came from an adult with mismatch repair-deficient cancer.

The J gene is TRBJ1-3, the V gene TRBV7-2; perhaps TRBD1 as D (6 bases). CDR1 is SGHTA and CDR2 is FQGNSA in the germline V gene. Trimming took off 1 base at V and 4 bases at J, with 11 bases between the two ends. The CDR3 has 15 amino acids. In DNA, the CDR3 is TGTGCCAGCAGCTTAGGAGGGGGAACAGGAAACACCATATATTTT. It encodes CASSLGGGTGNTIYF.

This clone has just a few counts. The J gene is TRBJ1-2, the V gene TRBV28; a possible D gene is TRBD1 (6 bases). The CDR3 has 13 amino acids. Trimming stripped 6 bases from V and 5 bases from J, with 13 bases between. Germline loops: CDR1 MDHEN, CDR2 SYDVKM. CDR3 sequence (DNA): TGTGCCAGCAGAGAGGGACACAGATATGGCTACACCTTC. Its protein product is CASREGHRYGYTF.

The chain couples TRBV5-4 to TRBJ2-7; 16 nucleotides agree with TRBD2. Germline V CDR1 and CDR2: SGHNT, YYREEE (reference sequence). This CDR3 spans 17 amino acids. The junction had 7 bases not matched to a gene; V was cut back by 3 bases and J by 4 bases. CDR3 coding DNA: TGTGCCAGCAGCTGGGGACTAGCGGGAGGGGGTGGTTACGAGCAGTACTTC. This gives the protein CASSWGLAGGGGYEQYF.

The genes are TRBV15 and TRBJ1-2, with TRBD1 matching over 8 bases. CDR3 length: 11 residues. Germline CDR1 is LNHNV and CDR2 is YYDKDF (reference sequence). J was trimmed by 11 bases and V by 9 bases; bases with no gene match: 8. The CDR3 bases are TGTGCCACTACACAGGGGGGCAGTTACACCTTC. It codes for CATTQGGSYTF.

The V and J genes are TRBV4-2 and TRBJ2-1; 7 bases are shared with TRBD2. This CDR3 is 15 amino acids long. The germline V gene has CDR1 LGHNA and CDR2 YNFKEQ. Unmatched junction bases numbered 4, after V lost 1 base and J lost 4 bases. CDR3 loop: CASSQGRESYNEQFF. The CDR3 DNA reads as TGTGCCAGCAGCCAAGGGCGGGAGTCGTACAATGAGCAGTTCTTC.

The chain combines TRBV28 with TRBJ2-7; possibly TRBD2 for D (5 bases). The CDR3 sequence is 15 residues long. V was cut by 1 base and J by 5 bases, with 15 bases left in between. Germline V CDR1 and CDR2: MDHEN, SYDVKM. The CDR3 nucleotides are TGTGCCAGCAGTTTATCCACTAGGACCCATGACGAGCAGTACTTC. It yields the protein CASSLSTRTHDEQYF.

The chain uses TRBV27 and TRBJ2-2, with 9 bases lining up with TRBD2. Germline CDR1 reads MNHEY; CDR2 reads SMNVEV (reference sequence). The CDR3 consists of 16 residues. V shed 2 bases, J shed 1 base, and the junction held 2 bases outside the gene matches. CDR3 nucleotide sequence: TGTGCCAGCAGTTTAAGAGCGGGAGGGAACACCGGGGAGCTGTTTTTT. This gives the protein CASSLRAGGNTGELFF.

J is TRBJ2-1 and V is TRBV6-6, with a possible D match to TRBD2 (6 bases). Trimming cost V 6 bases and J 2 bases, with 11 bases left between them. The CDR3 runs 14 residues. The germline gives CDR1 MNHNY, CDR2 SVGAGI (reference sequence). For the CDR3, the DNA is TGTGCCAGCAGATTTAGCGGTACCTACAATGAGCAGTTCTTC. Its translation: CASRFSGTYNEQFF.

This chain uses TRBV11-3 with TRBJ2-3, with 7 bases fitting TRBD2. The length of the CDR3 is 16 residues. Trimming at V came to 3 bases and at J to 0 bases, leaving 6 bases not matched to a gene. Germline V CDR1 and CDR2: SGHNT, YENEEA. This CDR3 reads CASSFASGTSTDTQYF. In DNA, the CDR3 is TGTGCCAGCAGCTTTGCTAGCGGCACTAGCACAGATACGCAGTATTTT.

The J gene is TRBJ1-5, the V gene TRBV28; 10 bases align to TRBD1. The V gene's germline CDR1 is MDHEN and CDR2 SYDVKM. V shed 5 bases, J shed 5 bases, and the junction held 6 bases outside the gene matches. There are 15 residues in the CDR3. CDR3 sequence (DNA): TGTGCCAGCAGTATCCGACAGGGGGCGTATCAGCCCCAGCATTTT. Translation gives CASSIRQGAYQPQHF.

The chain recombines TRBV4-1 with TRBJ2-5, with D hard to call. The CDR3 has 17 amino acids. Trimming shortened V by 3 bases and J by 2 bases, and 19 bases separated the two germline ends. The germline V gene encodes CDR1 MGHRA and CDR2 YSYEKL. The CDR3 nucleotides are TGCGCCAGCAGCCATACGCTGTTACAGACCCTTCAAGAGACCCAGTACTTC. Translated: CASSHTLLQTLQETQYF.

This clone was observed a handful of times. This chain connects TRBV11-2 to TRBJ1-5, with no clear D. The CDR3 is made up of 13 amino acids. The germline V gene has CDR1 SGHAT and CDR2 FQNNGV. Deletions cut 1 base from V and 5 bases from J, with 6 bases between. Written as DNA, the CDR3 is TGTGCCAGCAGCTTAGCGCGTGATCAGCCCCAGCATTTT. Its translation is CASSLARDQPQHF.

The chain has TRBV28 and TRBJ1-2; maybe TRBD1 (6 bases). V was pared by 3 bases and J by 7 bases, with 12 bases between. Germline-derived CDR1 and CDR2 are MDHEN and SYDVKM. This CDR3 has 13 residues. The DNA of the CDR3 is TGTGCCAGCAGTTTTTTGGGGGCCGGTGGCTACACCTTC. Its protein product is CASSFLGAGGYTF.

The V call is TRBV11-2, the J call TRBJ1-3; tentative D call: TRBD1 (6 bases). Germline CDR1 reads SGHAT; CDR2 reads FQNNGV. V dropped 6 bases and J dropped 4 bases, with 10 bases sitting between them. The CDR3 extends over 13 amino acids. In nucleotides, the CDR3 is TGTGCCAGCAGGGCAGGGGACGGAAACACCATATATTTT. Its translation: CASRAGDGNTIYF.

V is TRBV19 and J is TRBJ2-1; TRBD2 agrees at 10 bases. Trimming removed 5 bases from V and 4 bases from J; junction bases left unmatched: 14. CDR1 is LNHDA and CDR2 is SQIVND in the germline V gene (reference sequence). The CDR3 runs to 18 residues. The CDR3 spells CASSGFTVELAGYNEQFF. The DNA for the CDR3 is TGTGCCAGTAGTGGGTTCACTGTCGAACTAGCGGGGTACAATGAGCAGTTCTTC.

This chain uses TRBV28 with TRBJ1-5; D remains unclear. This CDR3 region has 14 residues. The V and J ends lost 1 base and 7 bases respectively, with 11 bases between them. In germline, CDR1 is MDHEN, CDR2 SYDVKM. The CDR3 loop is CASSLYPGGQPQHF. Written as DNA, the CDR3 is TGTGCCAGCAGTTTATATCCGGGCGGGCAGCCCCAGCATTTT.

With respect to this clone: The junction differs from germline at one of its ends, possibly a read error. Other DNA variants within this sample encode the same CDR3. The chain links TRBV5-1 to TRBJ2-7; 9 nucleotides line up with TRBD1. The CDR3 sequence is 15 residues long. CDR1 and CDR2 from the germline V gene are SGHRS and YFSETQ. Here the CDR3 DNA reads TGCGCCAGCAGCTCGTGGACAGGGGTTCCCTATGAGCAGTACTTC. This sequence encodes CASSSWTGVPYEQYF.

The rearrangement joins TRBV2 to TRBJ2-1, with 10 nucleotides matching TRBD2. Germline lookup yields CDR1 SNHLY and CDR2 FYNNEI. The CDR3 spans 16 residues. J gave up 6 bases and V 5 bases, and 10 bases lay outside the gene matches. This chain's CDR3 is CASSPTPAGGPNEQFF. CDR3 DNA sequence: TGTGCCAGCAGTCCCACCCCAGCGGGAGGGCCCAATGAGCAGTTCTTC.